This TCR beta chain was identified during a study of blood T cells in healthy people across ages. Overall study results and limits: Those diversity estimates obtained from one million T cells were thought to be underestimates.

Of note for this clonotype: Its target is not known.

The germline V gene encodes CDR1 DFQATT and CDR2 SNEGSKA (reference sequence). V lost 5 bases, J lost 9 bases, and 10 bases stayed unmatched. The CDR3 totals 14 residues. With a J-beta primer mix and a sample-barcoded 5' primer, a second PCR ran about 7 to 12 cycles. One entry per CDR3 protein, called by TCRdb with MiXCR from the 5' RACE reads. The table shows about 640,000 distinct CDR3 sequences, with roughly 58% occurring only once. V usage is TRBV20-1 and J usage is TRBJ2-1; 10 bases match TRBD2. The sequenced sample consisted of blood. The sequence derives from a man aged 55 to 70 in good health. CDR3 DNA: TGCAGTGCTCTATCAGGGACTAGCGTTAGTGAGCAGTTCTTC. Protein product: CSALSGTSVSEQFF.